This is a list of T cell receptor beta chains from one sample in a study of regulatory T cells in long-lasting Graves disease. TCRdb redid the calling of the multiplex PCR reads with MiXCR, one entry per CDR3 protein. The sample lists roughly 420,000 distinct CDR3 sequences; around 17% were seen once. This sample was shared with a second study, whose subject was T cells in Graves' hyperthyroidism and ophthalmopathy.

The source material was peripheral blood mononuclear cells (PBMCs), sampled at new diagnosis, from a patient treated with antithyroid drugs. The receptors originated from a woman aged 18-29 years with Graves disease. CDR3s leave out the opening cysteine and the closing phenylalanine or tryptophan. A D gene is named only where the DNA matches it firmly.

len: 10
d_gene: NA
v_gene: TRBV30
CDR3aa: AWSPPMGEAF

len: 14
d_gene: NA
v_gene: TRBV9
CDR3aa: ASSFRGTRNTGELF

len: 12
d_gene: TRBD1
v_gene: TRBV5-1
CDR3aa: ASSLDRVDGEQF

len: 17
d_gene: TRBD2
v_gene: TRBV28
CDR3aa: ASSPFIAGERANTGELF

len: 13
d_gene: TRBD1
v_gene: TRBV19
CDR3aa: ASTTMDREYQPQH

len: 12
d_gene: NA
v_gene: TRBV7-6
CDR3aa: ASSLARPGAEAF

len: 10
d_gene: TRBD1
v_gene: TRBV28
CDR3aa: ASSEAGQGAF

len: 12
d_gene: NA
v_gene: TRBV19
CDR3aa: ASTLTGNTGELF

len: 11
d_gene: NA
v_gene: TRBV4-2
CDR3aa: ASSQMTPYEQY

len: 11
d_gene: TRBD1
v_gene: TRBV29-1
CDR3aa: SAEGQGADEQF

len: 11
d_gene: NA
v_gene: TRBV5-1
CDR3aa: ASSLSWEQPQH

len: 11
d_gene: NA
v_gene: TRBV5-1
CDR3aa: ASSGQLLNEQF

len: 13
d_gene: TRBD2
v_gene: TRBV20-1
CDR3aa: SARLAGGGYNEQF

len: 13
d_gene: TRBD1
v_gene: TRBV7-9
CDR3aa: ASSQTGGWTGELF

len: 12
d_gene: TRBD1
v_gene: TRBV27
CDR3aa: ASSLTGQGIGYT

len: 17
d_gene: TRBD2
v_gene: TRBV5-1
CDR3aa: ASSTGTSGRRSSYNEQF

len: 13
d_gene: NA
v_gene: TRBV7-9
CDR3aa: ASSTETGGGEKLF

len: 11
d_gene: NA
v_gene: TRBV27
CDR3aa: ASTKGGNTEAF

len: 11
d_gene: NA
v_gene: TRBV9
CDR3aa: ASSVIGGNTIY

len: 12
d_gene: NA
v_gene: TRBV11-2
CDR3aa: ASSLLGASYGQY

len: 12
d_gene: NA
v_gene: TRBV18
CDR3aa: ASSPSGGNTEAF

len: 15
d_gene: TRBD1
v_gene: TRBV28
CDR3aa: ASSSTSQGAGSYEQY